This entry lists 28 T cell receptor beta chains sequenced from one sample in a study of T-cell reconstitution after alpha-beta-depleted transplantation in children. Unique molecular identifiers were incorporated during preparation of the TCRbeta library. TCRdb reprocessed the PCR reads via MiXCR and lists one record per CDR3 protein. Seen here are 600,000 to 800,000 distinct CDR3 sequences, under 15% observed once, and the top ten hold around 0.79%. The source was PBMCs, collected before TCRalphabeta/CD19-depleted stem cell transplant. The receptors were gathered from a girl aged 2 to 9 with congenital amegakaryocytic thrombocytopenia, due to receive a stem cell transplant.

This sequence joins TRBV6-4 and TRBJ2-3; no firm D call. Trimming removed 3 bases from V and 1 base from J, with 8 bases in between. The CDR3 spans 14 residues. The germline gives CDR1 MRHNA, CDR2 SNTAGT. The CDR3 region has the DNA TGTGCCAGCAGTGAGACTCAGGGCACAGATACGCAGTATTTT. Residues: CASSETQGTDTQYF.

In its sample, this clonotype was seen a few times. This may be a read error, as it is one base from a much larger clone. The CDR3 coding sequence is TGCAGTGCTAGAGTAAACAGAGGAGATGGCGACACCTTC. Translated: CSARVNRGDGDTF. The rearrangement uses TRBV20-1 and TRBJ1-2; no clear D gene. In germline, CDR1 is DFQATT, CDR2 SNEGSKA (reference sequence). CDR3 length equals 13 residues.

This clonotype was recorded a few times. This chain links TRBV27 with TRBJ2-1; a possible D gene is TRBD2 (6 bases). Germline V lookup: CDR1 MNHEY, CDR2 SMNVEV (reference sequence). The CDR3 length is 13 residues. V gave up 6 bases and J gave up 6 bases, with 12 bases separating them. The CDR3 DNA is TGTGCCAGCAGACAAGGACTATTCAATGAGCAGTTCTTC. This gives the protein CASRQGLFNEQFF.

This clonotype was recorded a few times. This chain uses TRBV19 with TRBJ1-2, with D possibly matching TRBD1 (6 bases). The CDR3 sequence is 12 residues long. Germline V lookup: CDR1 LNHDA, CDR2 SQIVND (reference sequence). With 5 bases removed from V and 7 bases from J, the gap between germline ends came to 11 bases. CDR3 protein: CASSVQGLGYTF. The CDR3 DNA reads TGTGCCAGTAGTGTACAGGGCCTTGGCTACACCTTC.

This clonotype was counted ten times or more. The CDR3 loop reads CSAAAGGREQYF. CDR3 DNA sequence: TGCAGTGCAGCGGCGGGAGGGCGAGAGCAGTACTTC. The V call is TRBV20-1, the J call TRBJ2-7; 9 bases map to TRBD2. V gave up 6 bases and J gave up 7 bases; unmatched junction bases: 7. The CDR3 extends over 12 amino acids. The germline V gene encodes CDR1 DFQATT and CDR2 SNEGSKA (reference sequence).

The CDR3 DNA reads as TGTGCCAGCAAGGCGAGAGGGGACACCGGGGAGCTGTTTTTT. Translated, it gives CASKARGDTGELFF. The chain recombines TRBV6-1 with TRBJ2-2, with D perhaps matching TRBD1 or TRBD2 (5 bases each). V dropped 7 bases and J dropped 3 bases, with 12 bases sitting between them. CDR1 is MNHNS, CDR2 SASEGT, per germline. CDR3 length equals 14 residues.

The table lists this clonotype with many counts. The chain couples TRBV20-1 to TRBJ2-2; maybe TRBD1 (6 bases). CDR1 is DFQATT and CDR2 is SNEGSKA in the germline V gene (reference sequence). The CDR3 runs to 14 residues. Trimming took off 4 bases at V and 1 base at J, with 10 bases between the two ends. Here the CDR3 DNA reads TGCAGTGCTAAAACGACAGGGAACACCGGGGAGCTGTTTTTT. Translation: CSAKTTGNTGELFF.

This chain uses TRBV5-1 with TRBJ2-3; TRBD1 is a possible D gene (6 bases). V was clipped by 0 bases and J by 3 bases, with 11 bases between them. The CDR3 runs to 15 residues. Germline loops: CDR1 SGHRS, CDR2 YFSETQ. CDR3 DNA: TGCGCCAGCAGCTTGGTGTGGCAGGGGACAGATACGCAGTATTTT. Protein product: CASSLVWQGTDTQYF.

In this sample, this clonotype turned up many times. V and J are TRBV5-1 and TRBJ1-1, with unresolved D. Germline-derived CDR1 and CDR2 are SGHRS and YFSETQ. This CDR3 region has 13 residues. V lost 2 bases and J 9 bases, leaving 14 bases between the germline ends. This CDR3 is CASSFRSTDKAFF. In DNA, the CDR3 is TGCGCCAGCAGCTTTCGATCGACCGACAAAGCTTTCTTT.

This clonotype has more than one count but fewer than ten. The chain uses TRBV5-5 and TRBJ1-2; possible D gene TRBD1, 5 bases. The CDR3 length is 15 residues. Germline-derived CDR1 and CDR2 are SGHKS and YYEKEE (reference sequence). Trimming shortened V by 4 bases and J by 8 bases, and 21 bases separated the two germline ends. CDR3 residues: CASSPRNLGRRGYTF. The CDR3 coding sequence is TGTGCCAGCAGCCCGAGGAATTTGGGACGACGGGGCTACACCTTC.

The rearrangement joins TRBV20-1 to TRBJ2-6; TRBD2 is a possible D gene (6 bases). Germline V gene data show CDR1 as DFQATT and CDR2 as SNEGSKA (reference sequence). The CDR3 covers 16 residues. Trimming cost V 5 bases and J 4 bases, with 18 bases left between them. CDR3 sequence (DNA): TGCAGTGCTTCGTTAGCGCAAGCGGGCGGGGCCAACGTCCTGACTTTC. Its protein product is CSASLAQAGGANVLTF.

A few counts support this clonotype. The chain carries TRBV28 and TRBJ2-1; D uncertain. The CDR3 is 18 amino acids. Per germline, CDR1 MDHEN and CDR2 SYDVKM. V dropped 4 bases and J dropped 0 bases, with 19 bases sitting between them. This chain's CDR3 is CASSSSLVVSASYNEQFF. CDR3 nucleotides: TGTGCCAGCAGTTCCAGCCTGGTCGTCTCCGCCTCCTACAATGAGCAGTTCTTC.

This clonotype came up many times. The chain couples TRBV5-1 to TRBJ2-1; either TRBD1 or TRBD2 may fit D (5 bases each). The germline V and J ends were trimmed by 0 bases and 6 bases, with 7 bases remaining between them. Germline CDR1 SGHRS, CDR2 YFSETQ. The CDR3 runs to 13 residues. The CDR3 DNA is TGCGCCAGCAGCTTGGGAGGGGTCAATGAGCAGTTCTTC. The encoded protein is CASSLGGVNEQFF.

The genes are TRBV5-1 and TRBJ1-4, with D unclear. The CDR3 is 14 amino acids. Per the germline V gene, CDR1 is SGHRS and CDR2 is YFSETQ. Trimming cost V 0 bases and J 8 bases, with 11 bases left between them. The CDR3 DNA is TGCGCCAGCAGCTTGGGAGCCCAGGAGGAAAAACTGTTTTTT. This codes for CASSLGAQEEKLFF.

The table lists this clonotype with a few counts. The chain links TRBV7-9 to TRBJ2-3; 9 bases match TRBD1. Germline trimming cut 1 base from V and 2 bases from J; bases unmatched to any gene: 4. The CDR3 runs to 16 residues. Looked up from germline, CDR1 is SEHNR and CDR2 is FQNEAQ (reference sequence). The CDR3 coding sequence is TGTGCCAGCAGCTTAGAAGGGACAGGGTCCACAGATACGCAGTATTTT. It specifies CASSLEGTGSTDTQYF.

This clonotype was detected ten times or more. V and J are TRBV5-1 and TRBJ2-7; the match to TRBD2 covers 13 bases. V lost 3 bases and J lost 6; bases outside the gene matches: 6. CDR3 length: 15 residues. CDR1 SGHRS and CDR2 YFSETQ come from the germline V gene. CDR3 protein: CASSWRTSGSLEQYF. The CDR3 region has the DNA TGCGCCAGCAGCTGGAGGACTAGCGGGAGCCTCGAGCAGTACTTC.

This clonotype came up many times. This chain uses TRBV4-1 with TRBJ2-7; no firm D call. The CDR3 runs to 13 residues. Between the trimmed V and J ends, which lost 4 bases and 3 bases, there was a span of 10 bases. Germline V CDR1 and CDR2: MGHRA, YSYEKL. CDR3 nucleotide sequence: TGCGCCAGCAGCCCAAACCTAGGCTACGAGCAGTACTTC. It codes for CASSPNLGYEQYF.

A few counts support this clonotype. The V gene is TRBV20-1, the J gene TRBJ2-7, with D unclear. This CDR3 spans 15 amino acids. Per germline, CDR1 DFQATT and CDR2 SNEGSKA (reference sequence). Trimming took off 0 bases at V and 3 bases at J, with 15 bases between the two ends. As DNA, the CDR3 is TGCAGTGCTAGAGACCCCTCGGGTGTAGACTACGAGCAGTACTTC. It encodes CSARDPSGVDYEQYF.

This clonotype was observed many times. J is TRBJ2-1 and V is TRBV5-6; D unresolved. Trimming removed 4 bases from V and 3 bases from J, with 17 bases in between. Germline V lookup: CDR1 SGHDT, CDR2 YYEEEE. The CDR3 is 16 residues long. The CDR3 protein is CASSLPFRVDYNEQFF. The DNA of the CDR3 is TGTGCCAGCAGCCTACCATTCAGAGTAGACTACAATGAGCAGTTCTTC.

For the CDR3, the DNA is TGTGCCAGCAGTTACTCGATTCTAGCGGGAGGGCTTAATGAGCAGTTCTTC. Translating gives CASSYSILAGGLNEQFF. This sequence joins TRBV6-5 and TRBJ2-1; TRBD2 agrees at 12 bases. Losses at the gene ends were 0 bases for V and 7 bases for J; bases not matched to a gene: 7. The CDR3 sequence is 17 residues long. Per germline, CDR1 MNHEY and CDR2 SVGAGI.

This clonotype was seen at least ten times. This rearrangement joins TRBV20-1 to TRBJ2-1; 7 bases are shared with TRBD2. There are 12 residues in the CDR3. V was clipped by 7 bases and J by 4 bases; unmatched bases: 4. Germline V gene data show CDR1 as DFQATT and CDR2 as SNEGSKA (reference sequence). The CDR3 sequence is CSGRGGYNEQFF. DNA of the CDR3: TGCAGTGGACGCGGGGGTTACAATGAGCAGTTCTTC.

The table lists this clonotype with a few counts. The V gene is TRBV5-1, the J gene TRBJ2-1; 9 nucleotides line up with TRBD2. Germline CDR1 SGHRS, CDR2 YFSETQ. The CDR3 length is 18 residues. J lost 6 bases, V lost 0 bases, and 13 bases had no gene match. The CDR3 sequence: CASSLVGIGSGRSNEQFF. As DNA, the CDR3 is TGCGCCAGCAGCTTGGTCGGTATTGGTAGCGGGAGAAGCAATGAGCAGTTCTTC.

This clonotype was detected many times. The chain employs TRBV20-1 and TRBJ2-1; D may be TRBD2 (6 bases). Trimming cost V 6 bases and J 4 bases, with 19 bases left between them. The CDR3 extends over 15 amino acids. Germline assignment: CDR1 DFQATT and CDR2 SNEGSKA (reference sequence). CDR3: CSAPRRGPYYNEQFF. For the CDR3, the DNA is TGCAGTGCGCCCCGGAGGGGACCCTATTACAATGAGCAGTTCTTC.

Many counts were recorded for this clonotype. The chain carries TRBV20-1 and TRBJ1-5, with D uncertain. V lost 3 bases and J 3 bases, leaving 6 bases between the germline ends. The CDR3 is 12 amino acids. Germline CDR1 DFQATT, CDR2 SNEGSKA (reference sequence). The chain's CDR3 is CSARSPNQPQHF. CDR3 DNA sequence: TGCAGTGCTAGGAGCCCCAATCAGCCCCAGCATTTT.

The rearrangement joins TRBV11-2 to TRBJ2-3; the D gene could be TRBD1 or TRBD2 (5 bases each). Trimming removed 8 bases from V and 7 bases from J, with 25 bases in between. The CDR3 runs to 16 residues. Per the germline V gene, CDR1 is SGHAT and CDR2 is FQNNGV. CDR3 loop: CASLIQEGPLRYTQYF. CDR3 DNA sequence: TGTGCCAGCCTCATCCAAGAGGGACCCCTCCGCTATACGCAGTATTTT.

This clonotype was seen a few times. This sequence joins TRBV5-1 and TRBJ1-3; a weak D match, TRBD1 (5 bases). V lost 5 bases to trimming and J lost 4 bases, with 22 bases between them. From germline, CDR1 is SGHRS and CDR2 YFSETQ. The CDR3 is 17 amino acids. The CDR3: CASRIRDGTSFGNTIYF. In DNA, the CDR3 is TGCGCCAGCAGAATTCGGGACGGGACCTCTTTCGGAAACACCATATATTTT. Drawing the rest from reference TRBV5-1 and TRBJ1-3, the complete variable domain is KAGVTQTPRYLIKTRGQQVTLSCSPISGHRSVSWYQQTPGQGLQFLFEYFSETQRNKGNFPGRFSGRQFSNSRSEMNVSTLELGDSALYLCASRIRDGTSFGNTIYFGEGSWLTVV.

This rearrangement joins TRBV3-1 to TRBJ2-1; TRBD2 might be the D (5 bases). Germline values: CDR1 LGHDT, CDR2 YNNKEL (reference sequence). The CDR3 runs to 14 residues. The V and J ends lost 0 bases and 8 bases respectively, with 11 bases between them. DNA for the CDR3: TGTGCCAGCAGCCAAGATCTTCGGGGTTATGAGCAGTTCTTC. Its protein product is CASSQDLRGYEQFF.

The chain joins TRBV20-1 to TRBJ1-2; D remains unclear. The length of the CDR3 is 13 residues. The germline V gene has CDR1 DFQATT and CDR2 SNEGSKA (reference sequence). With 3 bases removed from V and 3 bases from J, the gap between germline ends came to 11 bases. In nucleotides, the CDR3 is TGCAGTGCTAGTCAGGAGCGTGACTATGGCTACACCTTC. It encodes CSASQERDYGYTF.